The rows below give T cell receptor beta chains drawn from one sample of a study of cytomegalovirus exposure and HLA in healthy donors. Profiled with immunoSEQ multiplex PCR; TCRdb holds only in-frame clones, not every one. The table lists 120,000 to 150,000 clones, roughly four fifths of them singletons. The sequencing input was PBMCs. Every receptor here comes from a male donor in good health and CMV-seronegative. The CDR3 runs from the conserved cysteine through the conserved F or W. A D gene is named only where the DNA matches it firmly.

cdr3_length: 13; v_call: TRBV19; j_call: TRBJ1-1; d_call: NA; cdr3_aa: CASLGTPNTEAFF
cdr3_length: 19; v_call: TRBV4-2; j_call: TRBJ2-6; d_call: NA; cdr3_aa: CASSQEAGQSASGANVLTF
cdr3_length: 13; v_call: TRBV29-1; j_call: TRBJ2-4; d_call: NA; cdr3_aa: CSVEETTKNIQYF
cdr3_length: 13; v_call: TRBV28; j_call: TRBJ2-1; d_call: NA; cdr3_aa: CASSLLNYNEQFF
cdr3_length: 15; v_call: TRBV21-1; j_call: TRBJ1-1; d_call: NA; cdr3_aa: CASSARGRRDTEAFF
cdr3_length: 13; v_call: TRBV27; j_call: TRBJ1-2; d_call: NA; cdr3_aa: CASSLRQRYGYTF
cdr3_length: 12; v_call: TRBV7-9; j_call: TRBJ2-1; d_call: NA; cdr3_aa: CSSSTHYDEQFF
cdr3_length: 15; v_call: TRBV6-5; j_call: TRBJ1-6; d_call: NA; cdr3_aa: CASSYGGSSGSPLHF
cdr3_length: 15; v_call: TRBV6-1; j_call: TRBJ1-6; d_call: NA; cdr3_aa: CASVGDLRGNSPLHF
cdr3_length: 15; v_call: TRBV5-1; j_call: TRBJ1-5; d_call: TRBD1; cdr3_aa: CASSLTTGVNQPQHF
cdr3_length: 14; v_call: TRBV7-8; j_call: TRBJ1-1; d_call: NA; cdr3_aa: CASSLDRETTEAFF
cdr3_length: 14; v_call: TRBV10-3; j_call: TRBJ1-1; d_call: NA; cdr3_aa: CAIRAPYGGTEAFF
cdr3_length: 15; v_call: TRBV9; j_call: TRBJ1-2; d_call: TRBD1; cdr3_aa: CASSPTGRVSYGYTF
cdr3_length: 17; v_call: TRBV9; j_call: TRBJ2-2; d_call: TRBD1; cdr3_aa: CASSVAQQGGNTGELFF
cdr3_length: 15; v_call: TRBV11-2; j_call: TRBJ2-7; d_call: TRBD2; cdr3_aa: CASSLIPGGPYEQYF
cdr3_length: 15; v_call: TRBV5-4; j_call: TRBJ2-7; d_call: NA; cdr3_aa: CASSLDFRREDEQYF
cdr3_length: 13; v_call: TRBV15; j_call: TRBJ2-3; d_call: TRBD2; cdr3_aa: CATSGGGTDTQYF
cdr3_length: 16; v_call: TRBV28; j_call: TRBJ2-2; d_call: NA; cdr3_aa: CASSGGALANTGELFF
cdr3_length: 13; v_call: TRBV7-2; j_call: TRBJ2-7; d_call: NA; cdr3_aa: CASSSTGSYEQYF
cdr3_length: 16; v_call: TRBV27; j_call: TRBJ2-3; d_call: TRBD1; cdr3_aa: CASSLRGGRSTDTQYF
cdr3_length: 15; v_call: TRBV2; j_call: TRBJ1-5; d_call: NA; cdr3_aa: CASSEFAGANQPQHF
cdr3_length: 15; v_call: TRBV1; j_call: TRBJ2-7; d_call: NA; cdr3_aa: CTSSQEGTGKKEQYF